A single sample gave rise to the 26 T cell receptor beta chains below, sequenced in a study of cytomegalovirus exposure and HLA in healthy donors. TCRdb keeps only in-frame clones here, not all; method: immunoSEQ multiplex PCR. The sample lists 97,000 or so clones; 87% were seen once. Sequencing was performed on PBMCs. These receptors all stem from a man in his late teens or twenties in good health and CMV-seropositive.

The CDR3 loop is CASSELSDRTYNEQFF. In DNA form, the CDR3 reads TGTGCCAGCAGCGAGCTATCGGACAGAACCTACAATGAGCAGTTCTTC. This chain links TRBV9 with TRBJ2-1, with D tentatively TRBD1 (6 bases). Per the germline V gene, CDR1 is SGDLS and CDR2 is YYNGEE. This CDR3 region has 16 residues. The germline V and J ends were trimmed by 3 bases and 2 bases, with 15 bases remaining between them.

V is TRBV5-1 and J is TRBJ2-2; 7 nucleotides align to TRBD1. V shed 7 bases and J 6 bases; nucleotides not matched to a gene: 12. In germline, CDR1 is SGHRS, CDR2 YFSETQ. CDR3 size: 15 residues. The CDR3 DNA sequence: TGCGCCAGCGAGCCGACAGGGACGGGCGCCGGGGAGCTGTTTTTT. Translated: CASEPTGTGAGELFF. Together with reference TRBV5-1 and TRBJ2-2, the CDR3 gives the full variable domain: KAGVTQTPRYLIKTRGQQVTLSCSPISGHRSVSWYQQTPGQGLQFLFEYFSETQRNKGNFPGRFSGRQFSNSRSEMNVSTLELGDSALYLCASEPTGTGAGELFFGEGSRLTVL.

The chain joins TRBV27 to TRBJ2-2, with 11 bases matching TRBD2. The CDR3 sequence is 16 residues long. V lost 6 bases, J lost 3 bases, and 6 bases stayed unmatched. CDR1 is MNHEY and CDR2 is SMNVEV in the germline V gene (reference sequence). The DNA of the CDR3 is TGTGCCAGCAGATCCGGGACTAGCGGATACACCGGGGAGCTGTTTTTT. It is translated as CASRSGTSGYTGELFF.

The V and J genes are TRBV9 and TRBJ1-2; tentatively, D is TRBD1 (5 bases). Germline CDR1 and CDR2: SGDLS and YYNGEE. The CDR3 covers 15 residues. V was cut by 3 bases and J by 7 bases, with 19 bases left in between. In DNA, the CDR3 is TGTGCCAGCAGCGCCCCCCCCCAGGGACTCGGTGGCTACACCTTC. This translates into CASSAPPQGLGGYTF.

The chain carries TRBV7-9 and TRBJ2-7; TRBD1 is a possible D gene (8 bases). V shed 4 bases and J shed 2 bases, with 15 bases lying between them. Per germline, CDR1 SEHNR and CDR2 FQNEAQ (reference sequence). The CDR3 runs 15 residues. The CDR3 sequence: CASSYRTGRAYEQYF. DNA of the CDR3: TGTGCCAGCAGCTACCGGACAGGGAGGGCCTACGAGCAGTACTTC.

The table lists this clone with a count of one. Germline and junction disagree at one end, which may indicate a read error. The chain uses TRBV5-6 and TRBJ2-5; 9 bases are shared with TRBD1. Germline CDR1 reads SGHDT; CDR2 reads YYEEEE. This CDR3 is built from 15 residues. The DNA for the CDR3 is TGCGCCAGCAGCCATGAGGGGACAGGGAGAGAGACCCAGTACTTC. Protein sequence: CASSHEGTGRETQYF.

The rearrangement links TRBV19 to TRBJ2-1, with D possibly TRBD1 on 9 matching bases. Per germline, CDR1 LNHDA and CDR2 SQIVND (reference sequence). V was shortened by 4 bases and J by 7 bases, with 35 bases between the two germline ends. This CDR3 contains 21 residues. DNA of the CDR3: TGTGCCAGTAGTAACTTTGGGACAGGGTGGGGGAGAAGCGGGAGTTGGAATGAGCAGTTCTTC. It codes for CASSNFGTGWGRSGSWNEQFF.

The chain links TRBV19 to TRBJ1-5; TRBD1 matches 7 bases. There are 15 residues in the CDR3. With 5 bases clipped from V and 0 bases from J, the junction kept 4 bases outside the gene matches. In germline, CDR1 is LNHDA, CDR2 SQIVND (reference sequence). Written as DNA, the CDR3 is TGTGCCAGTAGTTTGACAGGGAATAGCAATCAGCCCCAGCATTTT. The encoded protein is CASSLTGNSNQPQHF.

This chain joins TRBV4-2 and TRBJ1-6; D gene uncertain. Trimming cost V 0 bases and J 0 bases, with 15 bases left between them. Germline CDR1 and CDR2: LGHNA and YNFKEQ. The CDR3 consists of 19 residues. CDR3 nucleotides: TGTGCCAGCAGCCAAGATTACTTTATGGGCGACTCCTATAATTCACCCCTCCACTTT. The encoded protein is CASSQDYFMGDSYNSPLHF.

The rearrangement links TRBV21-1 to TRBJ2-5; the D call TRBD2 from the table was never checked on the DNA. TRBV21-1 is shown as a pseudogene. There are 18 residues in the CDR3. The CDR3 sequence: CASSKALLRALQMETQYF. The CDR3 DNA follows: TGTGCCAGCAGCAAAGCGCTTCTACGAGCACTGCAAATGGAGACCCAGTACTTC.

The genes are TRBV28 and TRBJ2-3; D unclear. The V gene's germline CDR1 is MDHEN and CDR2 SYDVKM. With 6 bases removed from V and 2 bases from J, the gap between germline ends came to 9 bases. The CDR3 contains 13 residues. As DNA, the CDR3 is TGTGCCAGCAGCCAAGGAGACACAGATACGCAGTATTTT. It codes for CASSQGDTDTQYF.

This clone came up once. The genes are TRBV7-6 and TRBJ2-2, with 7 bases fitting TRBD2. Germline V lookup: CDR1 SGHVS, CDR2 FNYEAQ. The CDR3 is 16 residues long. With V trimmed by 4 bases and J by 5 bases, 10 bases remained unmatched. The CDR3 here is CASSSQAGLTTGELFF. CDR3 sequence (DNA): TGTGCCAGCAGCTCGCAAGCGGGACTTACGACCGGGGAGCTGTTTTTT.

This chain joins TRBV9 and TRBJ2-3, with a tentative D call TRBD2 (6 bases). There are 16 residues in the CDR3. V dropped 0 bases and J dropped 0 bases, with 11 bases sitting between them. Germline-derived CDR1 and CDR2 are SGDLS and YYNGEE. The CDR3 bases are TGTGCCAGCAGCGTAGACGGCGGGACTAGCACAGATACGCAGTATTTT. Protein: CASSVDGGTSTDTQYF.

The J gene is TRBJ1-4, the V gene TRBV19; tentative D call: TRBD1 (6 bases). The CDR3 is 14 amino acids. CDR1 is LNHDA, CDR2 SQIVND, per germline (reference sequence). Trimming left V 7 bases short and J 7 bases short, with 16 bases between. This CDR3 reads CASNSGGFREKLFF. In DNA, the CDR3 is TGTGCCAGTAACTCGGGGGGCTTTCGTGAAAAACTGTTTTTT.

The rearrangement links TRBV2 to TRBJ2-3; 8 bases agree with TRBD2. The CDR3 runs to 16 residues. Trimming at V came to 2 bases and at J to 4 bases, leaving 8 bases not matched to a gene. Germline values: CDR1 SNHLY, CDR2 FYNNEI. CDR3 DNA sequence: TGTGCCAGCAGTGAACTCGTGACTAGCGTTTCAGATACGCAGTATTTT. Its protein product is CASSELVTSVSDTQYF.

The rearrangement uses TRBV7-6 and TRBJ1-6, with D perhaps matching TRBD1 (6 bases). V lost 5 bases to trimming and J lost 6 bases, with 11 bases between them. The CDR3 covers 14 residues. Germline V gives CDR1 SGHVS, CDR2 FNYEAQ. Written as DNA, the CDR3 is TGTGCCAGCAGCCCTCGGACAGCTAATTCACCCCTCCACTTT. The encoded protein is CASSPRTANSPLHF. The full variable domain, rest sourced from reference TRBV7-6 and TRBJ1-6, is GAGVSQSPRYKVTKRGQDVALRCDPISGHVSLYWYRQALGQGPEFLTYFNYEAQQDKSGLPNDRFSAERPEGSISTLTIQRTEQRDSAMYRCASSPRTANSPLHFGNGTRLTVT.

The chain couples TRBV7-3 to TRBJ2-5, with D perhaps matching TRBD2 (5 bases). Trimming removed 5 bases at V and 1 base at J, with 8 bases between. CDR1 is SGHTA, CDR2 FQGTGA, per germline. The CDR3 is made up of 13 amino acids. The CDR3 spells CASSIGSQETQYF. CDR3 nucleotide sequence: TGTGCCAGCAGCATAGGGAGCCAAGAGACCCAGTACTTC.

V and J are TRBV4-1 and TRBJ2-3; TRBD2 matches 8 bases. The CDR3 spans 16 residues. Trimming at V came to 6 bases and at J to 4 bases, leaving 12 bases not matched to a gene. The V gene's germline CDR1 is MGHRA and CDR2 YSYEKL. The CDR3 region is CASRGVPGGLPDTQYF. Here the CDR3 DNA reads TGCGCCAGCAGGGGGGTGCCGGGGGGGCTTCCAGATACGCAGTATTTT.

The chain is built from TRBV4-3 and TRBJ1-1; D gene unclear. Germline V gene lookup returns CDR1 LGHNA and CDR2 YSLEER. The CDR3 is 18 amino acids. Trimming took off 1 base at V and 1 base at J, with 19 bases between the two ends. CDR3 nucleotides: TGCGCCAGCAGCCAAGCCCTGGGCGTCCAGGTAGGGAACACTGAAGCTTTCTTT. The encoded protein is CASSQALGVQVGNTEAFF.

The chain recombines TRBV7-9 with TRBJ2-1; D is unresolved. V lost 2 bases, J lost 6 bases, and 11 bases lay in between. The length of the CDR3 is 14 residues. The germline CDR1 and CDR2 sequences are SEHNR and FQNEAQ (reference sequence). In DNA, the CDR3 is TGTGCCAGCAGCTTACGCGGCGCAAGCAATGAGCAGTTCTTC. This translates into CASSLRGASNEQFF.

The rearrangement uses TRBV2 and TRBJ2-7; TRBD1 is a possible D gene (6 bases). V dropped 4 bases and J dropped 6 bases, with 13 bases sitting between them. The CDR3 is made up of 13 amino acids. Germline V CDR1 and CDR2: SNHLY, FYNNEI. The CDR3 coding sequence is TGTGCCAGCAGTGGACAGGAAGGGGGCGAGCAGTACTTC. Translating it yields CASSGQEGGEQYF.

The chain's CDR3 is CASSPPSEWEGQETQYF. CDR3 DNA sequence: TGTGCCAGCAGCCCCCCCTCCGAGTGGGAGGGGCAAGAGACCCAGTACTTC. V usage is TRBV13 and J usage is TRBJ2-5, with TRBD2 matching 7 bases. The CDR3 runs 17 residues. Per germline, CDR1 PRHDT and CDR2 FYEKMQ (reference sequence). Germline trimming cut 5 bases from V and 2 bases from J; bases unmatched to any gene: 14.

The CDR3 DNA sequence: TGTGCCAGCAGCGCAACTAGCGGGAGGATTGAGACCCAGTACTTC. Amino acids: CASSATSGRIETQYF. The chain joins TRBV6-4 to TRBJ2-5, with 12 bases matching TRBD2. The CDR3 contains 15 residues. The V and J ends lost 6 bases and 5 bases, in that order; junction bases with no gene match: 7. Germline V CDR1 and CDR2: MRHNA, SNTAGT.

The V and J genes are TRBV6-6 and TRBJ2-1, with 11 bases fitting TRBD2. This CDR3 is built from 14 residues. V was clipped by 6 bases and J by 9 bases; unmatched bases: 7. Germline V CDR1 and CDR2: MNHNY, SVGAGI (reference sequence). The CDR3 bases are TGTGCCAGCAGACTAGCGGGAGTAATGGGTGAGCAGTTCTTC. Its translation is CASRLAGVMGEQFF.

J is TRBJ2-2 and V is TRBV4-2, with a weak D call TRBD1 (5 bases). The CDR3 is 16 residues long. In germline, CDR1 is LGHNA, CDR2 YNFKEQ. V lost 0 bases, J lost 4 bases, and 12 bases lay in between. The CDR3: CASSQEQGARTGELFF. CDR3 sequence (DNA): TGTGCCAGCAGCCAAGAGCAAGGGGCGCGCACCGGGGAGCTGTTTTTT.

V gene TRBV28 combines with J gene TRBJ1-2; D uncertain. V lost 3 bases and J lost 5, with 7 bases in between. The CDR3 runs to 12 residues. The germline gives CDR1 MDHEN, CDR2 SYDVKM. The CDR3 DNA sequence: TGTGCCAGCAGTTTGGCGGAATATGGCTACACCTTC. Protein: CASSLAEYGYTF.